This T cell receptor (beta chain) was retrieved from a study of naive CD8 T cells in extremely preterm neonates. Broader study findings: Shared CDR3 nucleotide sequences: preterm over 2.5%, term 0.4% to 0.45%, children roughly 0.03%, adults 0.0095% to 0.01%.

Clones were read by immunoSEQ multiplex PCR, and TCRdb kept only the in-frame ones, dropping some. The data contain roughly 6,800 clones, around 98% of them singletons. For this clone: The antigen is undetermined.

The sequenced sample consisted of naive CD8+ T cells from blood. The receptor was derived from a human donor in good health.

The CDR3 reads CAISRRLAGDLYEQYF. The CDR3 DNA follows: TGTGCCATCAGTCGTCGACTAGCGGGGGACCTCTACGAGCAGTACTTC. This chain links TRBV10-3 with TRBJ2-7; 12 positions agree with TRBD2. V lost 5 bases, J lost 3 bases, and 8 bases stayed unmatched. The CDR3 contains 16 residues. Germline assignment: CDR1 ENHRY and CDR2 SYGVKD.